Presented here are 27 T cell receptor beta chains from one specimen sequenced in a study of regulatory T cells in long-lasting Graves disease (dated by TCRdb to about 2021). To prepare the library, multiplex PCR was applied. The data were produced on an Illumina HiSeq 4000. TCR beta libraries were built with iRepertoire HTBI primers and Arm-PCR amplification of CDR3 regions. TCRdb reanalyzed the raw reads on its own, using fastp at Q25 for trimming and MiXCR for clone calling, and kept in-frame beta chains. Each entry is one CDR3 protein sequence, shown with its most common DNA and genes. The sample data list 540,000 or so distinct CDR3 sequences, and roughly 13% of these were observed just once. Roughly 10% of the sample goes to the ten largest clones. The time point label, read with the paper, signifies: newly diagnosed GD, antithyroid drugs for less than 3 months. For both TCR sequencing and RNA sequencing, RNA was extracted from PBMCs in TRIzol.

In addition, the sample was reused for a study of T cells in Graves' hyperthyroidism and ophthalmopathy.

The material was peripheral blood mononuclear cells (PBMCs), obtained at new diagnosis, from a patient treated with antithyroid drugs. These receptors came from a young man with Graves disease. Donor details come from another sample of the same person, matched by shared clones.

In its sample, this clonotype was seen a few times. This could be a read error, since a much larger clone is one nucleotide away. This chain links TRBV14 with TRBJ2-5; 7 nucleotides match TRBD1. This CDR3 region has 14 residues. Germline V lookup: CDR1 SGHDN, CDR2 FVKESK. Trimming took 0 bases from V and 7 from J; bases not matched to a gene: 5. CDR3 amino acids: CASSQEGTERTQYF. CDR3 DNA: TGTGCCAGCAGCCAAGAAGGGACAGAGAGGACCCAGTACTTC.

This clonotype was seen at least ten times. The chain has TRBV2 and TRBJ2-5, with D tentatively TRBD2 (5 bases). CDR1 is SNHLY and CDR2 is FYNNEI in the germline V gene. The V and J ends lost 6 bases and 0 bases respectively, with 8 bases between them. The CDR3 is 13 amino acids. CDR3 sequence reads: CASRVSDQETQYF. The CDR3 region has the DNA TGTGCCAGCAGGGTTAGCGACCAAGAGACCCAGTACTTC.

At least ten counts were recorded for this clonotype. The V call is TRBV3-1, the J call TRBJ1-1; D is perhaps TRBD1 (5 bases). Per germline, CDR1 LGHDT and CDR2 YNNKEL (reference sequence). V was trimmed by 7 bases and J by 4 bases, leaving 19 bases between them. The CDR3 has 15 amino acids. As DNA, the CDR3 is TGTGCCAGCAACCTCGGAGGGGTGAAGATCACTGAAGCTTTCTTT. This encodes CASNLGGVKITEAFF.

The table lists this clonotype with many counts. The genes are TRBV27 and TRBJ2-1; no reliable D call. There are 14 residues in the CDR3. Between the trimmed V and J ends, which lost 5 bases and 7 bases, there was a span of 15 bases. Germline assignment: CDR1 MNHEY and CDR2 SMNVEV (reference sequence). The DNA of the CDR3 is TGTGCCAGCAGTATAGGGATCCCCGGGAATGAGCAGTTCTTC. Residues: CASSIGIPGNEQFF.

Turning to this clonotype: A read error may be the cause here, since a much bigger clone is one base away. The chain employs TRBV3-1 and TRBJ1-1; D ambiguous. Germline CDR1 and CDR2: LGHDT and YNNKEL (reference sequence). The CDR3 runs 12 residues. Between the trimmed V and J ends, which lost 6 bases and 6 bases, there was a span of 11 bases. The CDR3 spells CASRAAHAEAFF. The DNA of the CDR3 is TGTGCCAGCAGAGCCGCCCATGCTGAAGCTTTCTTT.

This clonotype has just a few counts. V usage is TRBV10-3 and J usage is TRBJ1-2; D uncertain. The CDR3 loop spans 13 amino acids. CDR1 is ENHRY and CDR2 is SYGVKD in the germline V gene. The V and J ends lost 4 bases and 3 bases respectively, with 9 bases between them. The CDR3 bases are TGTGCCATCAGTGGCCGTAGAGACTATGGCTACACCTTC. Its protein product is CAISGRRDYGYTF.

This clonotype was observed many times. The chain has TRBV12-3 or TRBV12-4 and TRBJ2-7; D not certain. The CDR3 extends over 11 amino acids. The germline V and J ends were trimmed by 6 bases and 2 bases, with 5 bases remaining between them. CDR3 bases: TGTGCCAGCAGCACAGCCTACGAGCAGTACTTC. It encodes CASSTAYEQYF.

This clonotype was counted only a few times. The chain uses TRBV12-5 and TRBJ2-7; 7 positions match TRBD2. V lost 1 base, J lost 2 bases, and 11 bases stayed unmatched. This CDR3 region has 17 residues. CDR1 is LGHNT and CDR2 is FRNRAP in the germline V gene. CDR3 sequence (DNA): TGTGCTAGTGGTTTGGGGGGAATGAGCGGGAAAACCTACGAGCAGTACTTC. Protein product: CASGLGGMSGKTYEQYF.

This clonotype was found many times. The rearrangement joins TRBV29-1 to TRBJ2-7; TRBD1 aligns across 9 bases. Germline trimming cut 0 bases from V and 2 bases from J; bases unmatched to any gene: 8. Germline V gene sequence: CDR1 SQVTM, CDR2 ANQGSEA. The CDR3 is 16 residues long. CDR3 sequence reads: CSVEDLGQGGPYEQYF. The CDR3 coding sequence is TGCAGCGTTGAAGATCTGGGACAGGGAGGACCCTACGAGCAGTACTTC.

This clonotype showed up many times. The chain joins TRBV27 to TRBJ2-4; D is perhaps TRBD2 (6 bases). Trimming took off 11 bases at V and 6 bases at J, with 20 bases between the two ends. Germline V gene lookup returns CDR1 MNHEY and CDR2 SMNVEV (reference sequence). This CDR3 contains 14 residues. For the CDR3, the DNA is TGTGCCGGGATTAGAGGACTAATCGGAAACATTCAGTACTTC. It yields the protein CAGIRGLIGNIQYF.

This clonotype was seen repeatedly, ten times or more. The chain couples TRBV10-3 to TRBJ2-1, with 9 bases that match TRBD2. V lost 2 bases and J lost 7; bases outside the gene matches: 6. CDR1 and CDR2 from the germline V gene are ENHRY and SYGVKD. The CDR3 runs to 15 residues. The CDR3 region has the DNA TGTGCCATCAGTGAGGGCGGGAGGGCCAGTAATGAGCAGTTCTTC. This translates into CAISEGGRASNEQFF.

This clonotype has at least ten counts. The V and J genes are TRBV28 and TRBJ2-7; D possibly corresponds to TRBD1 (6 bases). Germline V lookup: CDR1 MDHEN, CDR2 SYDVKM. The CDR3 length is 11 residues. The V and J ends lost 4 bases and 7 bases respectively, with 8 bases between them. The DNA for the CDR3 is TGTGCCAGCAGTTGGACAGCGGAGCAGTACTTC. It specifies CASSWTAEQYF.

This clonotype was recorded many times. The chain's CDR3 is CASSFQSYSQETQYF. The CDR3 DNA reads TGTGCCAGCAGTTTTCAGTCCTATTCACAAGAGACCCAGTACTTC. The chain couples TRBV27 to TRBJ2-5; no clear D gene. V lost 3 bases and J 2 bases, leaving 13 bases between the germline ends. This CDR3 region has 15 residues. The germline V gene encodes CDR1 MNHEY and CDR2 SMNVEV (reference sequence).

J is TRBJ2-7 and V is TRBV14, with 8 bases that match TRBD2. J gave up 6 bases and V 4 bases, and 14 bases lay outside the gene matches. The CDR3 runs 16 residues. CDR1 is SGHDN, CDR2 FVKESK, per germline. The CDR3 DNA is TGTGCCAGCAGCCTCCACCACGGGACTAGTACCCTCGAGCAGTACTTC. Its translation: CASSLHHGTSTLEQYF.

CDR3 sequence (DNA): TGTGCCAGCAGTTACAGACAGGGTCACACTGAAGCTTTCTTT. Encoded protein: CASSYRQGHTEAFF. V is TRBV12-3 or TRBV12-4 and J is TRBJ1-1; TRBD1 matches at 7 bases. Losses at the gene ends were 4 bases for V and 3 bases for J; bases not matched to a gene: 5. This CDR3 contains 14 residues.

The chain recombines TRBV30 with TRBJ1-4; the match to TRBD1 covers 11 bases. The germline V gene encodes CDR1 GTSNPN and CDR2 SVGIG (reference sequence). J was trimmed by 7 bases and V by 3 bases; bases with no gene match: 7. The CDR3 sequence is 15 residues long. CDR3 bases: TGTGCCTGGAGGGTATCCGGGACAGGGGGTGAAAAACTGTTTTTT. Amino acid sequence: CAWRVSGTGGEKLFF. Variable domain in full (rest from reference TRBV30 and TRBJ1-4): SQTIHQWPATLVQPVGSPLSLECTVEGTSNPNLYWYRQAAGRGLQLLFYSVGIGQISSEVPQNLSASRPQDRQFILSSKKLLLSDSGFYLCAWRVSGTGGEKLFFGSGTQLSVL.

A note on this clonotype: This may be a read error, as it is one base from a much larger clone. This sequence joins TRBV6-2 or TRBV6-3 and TRBJ1-4; no definite D call. The CDR3 consists of 14 residues. CDR1 is MNHEY and CDR2 is SVGEGT in the germline V gene. The CDR3 loop is CASFADRTSEKLFF. The CDR3 DNA reads as TGTGCCAGCTTTGCGGACCGGACTAGTGAAAAACTGTTTTTT.

The sample holds many counts of this clonotype. The rearrangement uses TRBV12-3 or TRBV12-4 and TRBJ2-5, with D tentatively TRBD2 (6 bases). CDR3 size: 13 residues. The V and J ends lost 3 bases and 5 bases respectively, with 10 bases between them. CDR3 DNA: TGTGCCAGCAGTTTGACTAGATGGGAGACCCAGTACTTC. Encoded protein: CASSLTRWETQYF.

This clonotype was detected only a few times. This rearrangement joins TRBV27 to TRBJ2-3; 14 bases fit TRBD2. J was trimmed by 7 bases and V by 1 base; bases with no gene match: 7. Germline CDR1 is MNHEY and CDR2 is SMNVEV (reference sequence). This CDR3 contains 17 residues. CDR3 nucleotide sequence: TGTGCCAGCAGTTTATTGGGACTAGCGGGAGAAACGAATACGCAGTATTTT. Its translation is CASSLLGLAGETNTQYF.

This clonotype was detected many times. The V gene is TRBV30, the J gene TRBJ2-7, with D unclear. V lost 0 bases and J 8 bases, leaving 17 bases between the germline ends. The length of the CDR3 is 14 residues. Germline CDR1 GTSNPN, CDR2 SVGIG (reference sequence). CDR3 protein: CAWSVDPDSYKQYF. CDR3 nucleotide sequence: TGTGCCTGGAGTGTAGATCCTGACTCATACAAGCAGTACTTC.

This clonotype has a count of ten or more. This sequence joins TRBV12-3 or TRBV12-4 and TRBJ1-2; D gene uncertain. The V and J ends lost 7 bases and 3 bases respectively, with 12 bases between them. This CDR3 spans 13 amino acids. In nucleotides, the CDR3 is TGTGCCAGCACCGCGACCTGGGACTATGGCTACACCTTC. It encodes CASTATWDYGYTF.

This clonotype was counted ten times or more. V usage is TRBV11-2 and J usage is TRBJ2-4; TRBD2 matches 9 bases. Trimming removed 5 bases from V and 0 bases from J; junction bases left unmatched: 2. The CDR3 has 15 residues. Looked up from germline, CDR1 is SGHAT and CDR2 is FQNNGV. CDR3 DNA: TGTGCCAGCAGCCTAGCGGGGCTAGCCAAAAACATTCAGTACTTC. This codes for CASSLAGLAKNIQYF.

On this clonotype: A much larger clone lies one base from this, so it may be a read error. The chain has TRBV6-1 and TRBJ2-1, with a tentative D call TRBD2 (5 bases). This CDR3 contains 14 residues. The germline CDR1 and CDR2 sequences are MNHNS and SASEGT. The ends were cut back, 3 bases at V and 9 bases at J, with 15 bases in the middle. DNA of the CDR3: TGTGCCAGCAGTGAGAGGGTTGCTTCACTTGAGCAGTTCTTC. Translating it yields CASSERVASLEQFF.

At least ten counts were recorded for this clonotype. The J gene is TRBJ2-7, the V gene TRBV28; 10 bases are shared with TRBD2. Trimming cost V 6 bases and J 1 base; bases outside gene matches: 6. CDR1 MDHEN and CDR2 SYDVKM come from the germline V gene. The CDR3 totals 15 residues. This CDR3 reads CASRVTSGRSYEQYF. The DNA of the CDR3 is TGTGCCAGCAGGGTGACTAGCGGGCGATCCTACGAGCAGTACTTC.

This clonotype was picked up many times. This rearrangement joins TRBV29-1 to TRBJ2-3; D not certain. This CDR3 contains 12 residues. Germline CDR1 SQVTM, CDR2 ANQGSEA. Trimming stripped 7 bases from V and 3 bases from J, with 11 bases between. CDR3 DNA sequence: TGCAGCGCCCCGACTGCGACAGATACGCAGTATTTT. Its translation is CSAPTATDTQYF.

This clonotype has a count of ten or more. The chain is built from TRBV11-2 and TRBJ2-5; 8 bases are a match to TRBD1. There are 15 residues in the CDR3. V lost 5 bases to trimming and J lost 3 bases; unmatched junction nucleotides: 8. The germline gives CDR1 SGHAT, CDR2 FQNNGV. This CDR3 reads CASSPGQGLEETQYF. DNA for the CDR3: TGTGCCAGCAGCCCTGGACAGGGATTGGAAGAGACCCAGTACTTC.

This clonotype was seen at least ten times. This sequence joins TRBV28 and TRBJ1-1; D remains unclear. The CDR3 spans 12 residues. In germline, CDR1 is MDHEN, CDR2 SYDVKM. V was pared by 3 bases and J by 8 bases, with 10 bases between. CDR3 in amino acids: CASSFQTEEAFF. CDR3 DNA: TGTGCCAGCAGTTTCCAGACGGAGGAAGCTTTCTTT.